This T cell receptor (beta chain) derives from a study of PD-1 blockade in classical Hodgkin lymphoma. Each patient relapsed following autologous stem cell transplantation, and prior brentuximab vedotin exposure differed. After PBMCs were thawed, their CD8+ T cells were isolated by magnetic negative selection. Repertoires were generated with immunoSEQ multiplex PCR, while TCRdb's copy carries only in-frame clones and drops some. This sample has about 8,200 clones, with around 83% found just once. Germline assignment: CDR1 SGHDT and CDR2 YYEEEE. V gave up 6 bases and J gave up 2 bases, with 14 bases separating them. The CDR3 totals 14 residues.

Sequencing used CD8+ T cells from blood, obtained at baseline. The origin of this receptor is a human donor with classical Hodgkin lymphoma. The chain joins TRBV5-6 to TRBJ2-5, with a tentative D call TRBD2 (6 bases). CDR3 protein: CASNLFGGQETQYF. Written as DNA, the CDR3 is TGTGCCAGCAACCTTTTTGGGGGGCAAGAGACCCAGTACTTC.